The 10 T cell receptor beta chains below all came from one sample that was sequenced in a study of T-cell memory formation after mild COVID-19. TCRdb processed the 5' RACE reads anew with MiXCR; each CDR3 protein has one entry. Of around 450,000 distinct CDR3 sequences listed, 20% to 25% are singletons. Sequencing input: PBMCs or a T cell subset sorted from them (not recorded which). Receptor source: an adult woman who had mild COVID-19 (a few samples of this study predate the infection). Cell type and time point are not known.

The chain combines TRBV7-9 with TRBJ1-2, with D hard to call. Germline V CDR1 and CDR2: SEHNR, FQNEAQ (reference sequence). The CDR3 extends over 12 amino acids. V was cut by 3 bases and J by 3 bases, with 5 bases left in between. CDR3 amino acids: CASSLEHYGYTF. CDR3 coding DNA: TGTGCCAGCAGCTTGGAGCACTATGGCTACACCTTC.

This clonotype was seen only a few times. V gene TRBV5-1 combines with J gene TRBJ2-1, with a weak D call TRBD2 (6 bases). The CDR3 spans 15 residues. V was cut by 4 bases and J by 4 bases, with 15 bases left in between. In germline, CDR1 is SGHRS, CDR2 YFSETQ. CDR3 residues: CASSLGAGEYNEQFF. The CDR3 coding sequence is TGCGCCAGCAGCCTCGGAGCGGGCGAATACAATGAGCAGTTCTTC.

The sample holds many counts of this clonotype. V usage is TRBV7-8 and J usage is TRBJ1-5; 9 bases agree with TRBD1. Germline assignment: CDR1 SGHVS and CDR2 FQNEAQ. The CDR3 contains 15 residues. V trimming: 4 bases; J trimming: 9 bases; junction bases outside the gene matches: 10. CDR3 DNA: TGTGCCAGCAGCTCGGGACAGGGCCCAATGTGGCCCCAGCATTTT. Translating it yields CASSSGQGPMWPQHF.

The V and J genes are TRBV5-1 and TRBJ1-2; D is ambiguous. Germline loops: CDR1 SGHRS, CDR2 YFSETQ. The CDR3 sequence is 16 residues long. The V end was cut by 4 bases, the J end by 5 bases, with 21 bases between. The CDR3 loop is CASSQVLRSSGYGYTF. The CDR3 nucleotides read TGCGCCAGCAGCCAGGTTTTAAGGAGTTCCGGGTATGGCTACACCTTC.

This clonotype was observed a handful of times. CDR3 region: CAIREGQLLRDGYTF. The CDR3 region has the DNA TGTGCCATCAGAGAAGGACAGCTTCTGAGGGATGGCTACACCTTC. This chain joins TRBV10-3 and TRBJ1-2; maybe TRBD1 (6 bases). CDR1 is ENHRY, CDR2 SYGVKD, per germline. The length of the CDR3 is 15 residues. V lost 6 bases to trimming and J lost 6 bases, with 20 bases between them.

The table lists this clonotype with a count of one. V gene TRBV2 combines with J gene TRBJ2-1, with 14 bases fitting TRBD2. Germline V gene lookup returns CDR1 SNHLY and CDR2 FYNNEI. V dropped 8 bases and J dropped 4; count of bases not matched to a gene: 7. The CDR3 has 16 residues. The CDR3 DNA sequence: TGTGCCAGCGGTCGGACTAGCGGGGGGATTTACAATGAGCAGTTCTTC. Translation: CASGRTSGGIYNEQFF.

J is TRBJ2-7 and V is TRBV27; D possibly corresponds to TRBD1 (6 bases). The germline V gene has CDR1 MNHEY and CDR2 SMNVEV (reference sequence). Trimming took off 6 bases at V and 6 bases at J, with 18 bases between the two ends. The CDR3 length is 14 residues. CDR3 in DNA: TGTGCCAGCAGCCCTGGACAGTGGGCCGTCGAGCAGTACTTC. Translating gives CASSPGQWAVEQYF.

The chain combines TRBV5-5 with TRBJ2-5, with TRBD1 matching over 7 bases. Germline CDR1 reads SGHKS; CDR2 reads YYEKEE (reference sequence). The CDR3 spans 15 residues. After removal of 4 bases from V and 0 bases from J, the junction contained 6 bases not matched to a gene. In nucleotides, the CDR3 is TGTGCCAGCAGCCCTGGACAGGTGTACCAAGAGACCCAGTACTTC. It specifies CASSPGQVYQETQYF.

The V call is TRBV6-2 or TRBV6-3, the J call TRBJ2-5; possible D gene TRBD2, 6 bases. Deletions cut 3 bases from V and 5 bases from J, with 16 bases between. Germline CDR1 MNHEY, CDR2 SVGEGT. The CDR3 covers 15 residues. CDR3 DNA: TGTGCCAGCAGTTATGGTTCCGGGGAGGTGGAGACCCAGTACTTC. Translated: CASSYGSGEVETQYF.

This sequence joins TRBV10-3 and TRBJ2-1; no definite D call. Trimming took 0 bases from V and 8 from J, leaving 14 bases between them. Germline V gene data show CDR1 as ENHRY and CDR2 as SYGVKD. CDR3 size: 15 residues. CDR3 protein: CAISESIISHHEQFF. The DNA of the CDR3 is TGTGCCATCAGTGAGTCAATAATATCCCACCATGAGCAGTTCTTC.